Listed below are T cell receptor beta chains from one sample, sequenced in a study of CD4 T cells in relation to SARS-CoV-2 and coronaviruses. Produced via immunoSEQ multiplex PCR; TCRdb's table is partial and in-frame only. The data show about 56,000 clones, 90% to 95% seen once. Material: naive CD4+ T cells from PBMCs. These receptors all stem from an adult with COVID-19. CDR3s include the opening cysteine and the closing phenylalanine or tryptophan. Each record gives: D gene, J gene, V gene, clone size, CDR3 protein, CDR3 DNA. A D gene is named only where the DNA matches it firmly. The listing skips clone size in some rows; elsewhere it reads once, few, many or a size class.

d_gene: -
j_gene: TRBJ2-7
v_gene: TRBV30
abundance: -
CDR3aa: CAWSVHRVGYEQYF
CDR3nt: TGTGCCTGGAGTGTACACAGGGTCGGCTACGAGCAGTACTTC

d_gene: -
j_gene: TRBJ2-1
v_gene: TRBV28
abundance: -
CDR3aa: CASSWGIAADSYNEQFF
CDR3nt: TGTGCCAGCAGTTGGGGGATTGCGGCCGACTCCTACAATGAGCAGTTCTTC

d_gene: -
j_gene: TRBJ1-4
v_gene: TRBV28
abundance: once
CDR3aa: CASSSPDSDNEKLFF
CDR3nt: TGTGCCAGCAGTTCCCCGGACAGCGATAATGAAAAACTGTTTTTT

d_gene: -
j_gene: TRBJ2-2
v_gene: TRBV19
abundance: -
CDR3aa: CASIGSGELFF
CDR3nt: TGTGCCAGTATAGGGTCCGGGGAGCTGTTTTTT

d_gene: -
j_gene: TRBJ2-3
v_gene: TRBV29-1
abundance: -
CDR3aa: CSVEVRADTQYF
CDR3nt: TGCAGCGTTGAAGTCAGGGCAGATACGCAGTATTTT

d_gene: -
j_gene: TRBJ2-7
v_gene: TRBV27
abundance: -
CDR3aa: CASRDSGMGEQYF
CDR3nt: TGTGCCAGCAGGGACTCCGGGATGGGCGAGCAGTACTTC

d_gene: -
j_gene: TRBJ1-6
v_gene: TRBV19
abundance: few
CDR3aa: CASSIYRVGGNSPLHF
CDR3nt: TGTGCCAGTAGTATTTACCGTGTAGGGGGGAATTCACCCCTCCACTTT

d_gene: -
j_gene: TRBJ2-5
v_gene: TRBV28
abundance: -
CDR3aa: CASSPPRRGGETQYF
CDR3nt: TGTGCCAGCAGTCCCCCAAGGAGGGGGGGAGAGACCCAGTACTTC

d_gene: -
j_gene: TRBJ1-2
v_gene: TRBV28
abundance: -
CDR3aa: CASSHLYGYTF
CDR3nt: TGTGCCAGCAGCCACCTCTATGGCTACACCTTC

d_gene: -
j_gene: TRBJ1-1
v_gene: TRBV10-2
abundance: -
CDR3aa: CASGGDIGTEAFF
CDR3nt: TGCGCCAGCGGAGGGGACATCGGCACTGAAGCTTTCTTT

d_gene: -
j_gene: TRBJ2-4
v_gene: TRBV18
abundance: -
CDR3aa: CASSPRVGQGGNIQYF
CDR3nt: TGTGCCAGCTCACCACGGGTTGGGCAGGGGGGAAACATTCAGTACTTC

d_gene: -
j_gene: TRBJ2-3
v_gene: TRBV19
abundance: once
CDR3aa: CASSIGGHSTDTQYF
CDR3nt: TGTGCCAGTAGTATAGGGGGACATAGCACAGATACGCAGTATTTT

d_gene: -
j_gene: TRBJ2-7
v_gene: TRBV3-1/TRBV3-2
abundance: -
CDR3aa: CASSLETLSEQYF
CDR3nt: TGTGCCAGCAGCCTCGAAACCCTTAGTGAGCAGTACTTC

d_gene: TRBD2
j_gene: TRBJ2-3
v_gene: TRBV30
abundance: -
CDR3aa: CAWSVGGTSGRATDTQYF
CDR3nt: TGTGCCTGGAGTGTGGGTGGGACTAGCGGGAGGGCCACAGATACGCAGTATTTT

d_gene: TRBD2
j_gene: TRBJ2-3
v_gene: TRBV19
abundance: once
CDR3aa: CASSPRPGGSDTQYF
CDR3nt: TGTGCCAGTAGCCCCCGACCGGGAGGTTCAGATACGCAGTATTTT

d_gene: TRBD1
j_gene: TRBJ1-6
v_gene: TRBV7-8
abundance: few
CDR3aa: CASSLAYLAGGSDSPLHF
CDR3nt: TGTGCCAGCAGCTTAGCCTATTTGGCAGGGGGCTCTGATTCACCCCTCCACTTT

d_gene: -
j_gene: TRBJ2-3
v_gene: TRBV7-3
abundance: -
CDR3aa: CASSIEGGLTDTQYF
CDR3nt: TGTGCCAGCAGTATAGAGGGGGGGCTCACAGATACGCAGTATTTT

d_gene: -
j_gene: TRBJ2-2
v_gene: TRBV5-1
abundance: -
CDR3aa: CASSLDGSNTGELFF
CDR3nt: TGCGCCAGCAGCTTAGACGGATCGAACACCGGGGAGCTGTTTTTT

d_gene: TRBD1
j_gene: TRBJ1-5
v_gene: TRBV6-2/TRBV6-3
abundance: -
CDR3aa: CASSYGTAYQPQHF
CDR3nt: TGTGCCAGCAGTTACGGGACAGCTTATCAGCCCCAGCATTTT

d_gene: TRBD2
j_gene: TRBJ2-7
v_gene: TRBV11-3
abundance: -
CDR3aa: CASSPGLAGIHEQYF
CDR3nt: TGTGCCAGCAGCCCGGGACTAGCGGGAATCCACGAGCAGTACTTC

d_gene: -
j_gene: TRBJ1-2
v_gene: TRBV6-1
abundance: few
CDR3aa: CASSDRRTPGYGYTF
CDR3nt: TGTGCCAGCAGTGACAGAAGGACACCCGGATATGGCTACACCTTC

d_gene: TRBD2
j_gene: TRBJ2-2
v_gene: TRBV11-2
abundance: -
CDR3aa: CASSPRTSGRLTGELFF
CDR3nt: TGTGCCAGCAGCCCCAGGACTAGCGGGAGGCTCACCGGGGAGCTGTTTTTT

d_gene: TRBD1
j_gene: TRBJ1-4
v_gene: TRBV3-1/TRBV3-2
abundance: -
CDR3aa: CASMSSGTGPEKLFF
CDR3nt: TGTGCCAGCATGAGCTCCGGGACAGGGCCTGAAAAACTGTTTTTT

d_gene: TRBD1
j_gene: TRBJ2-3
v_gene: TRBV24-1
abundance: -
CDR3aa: CATSALPPDRGQWTDTQYF
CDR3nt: TGTGCCACCAGTGCTTTGCCCCCCGACAGGGGGCAATGGACAGATACGCAGTATTTT

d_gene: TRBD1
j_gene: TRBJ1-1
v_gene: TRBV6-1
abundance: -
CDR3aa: CASSDSPGQGSTEAFF
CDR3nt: TGTGCCAGCAGTGATTCCCCGGGACAGGGGAGTACTGAAGCTTTCTTT

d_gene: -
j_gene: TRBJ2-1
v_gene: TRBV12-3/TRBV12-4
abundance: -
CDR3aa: CASSLTDEQFF
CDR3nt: TGTGCCAGCAGTTTAACCGATGAGCAGTTCTTC